This TCR beta chain was found in a study of T-cell memory formation after mild COVID-19. Study at large: TCR clusters showed largely donor specificity.

V was shortened by 5 bases and J by 12 bases, with 17 bases between the two germline ends. The length of the CDR3 is 13 residues. Germline CDR1 is SGHAT and CDR2 is FQNNGV. Regarding this clonotype: Its antigen is not known.

Findings and limits, study-wide: Contracting CD4+ clones lay largely in CM and EM, with CD8+ ones residing in EMRA.

MiXCR was run by TCRdb on the 5' RACE reads, yielding one entry per CDR3 protein. The sample records about 88,000 distinct CDR3 sequences, around 27% being singletons. This chain connects TRBV11-2 to TRBJ2-1; D unclear. The clonotype originates from a man between 18 and 35 years old who had mild COVID-19 (a few samples of this study predate the infection). Cell type and time point are not known. The sequencing input was PBMCs or a T cell subset sorted from them (not recorded which). The CDR3 protein is CASSTNRAPGQFF. The CDR3 DNA reads TGTGCCAGCAGCACAAACCGGGCCCCCGGGCAGTTCTTC. Full variable domain (remainder filled in from reference TRBV11-2 and TRBJ2-1): EAGVAQSPRYKIIEKRQSVAFWCNPISGHATLYWYQQILGQGPKLLIQFQNNGVVDDSQLPKDRFSAERLKGVDSTLKIQPAKLEDSAVYLCASSTNRAPGQFFGPGTRLTVL.